This TCR beta chain is from a study of CD8+ T cells in alopecia areata. Across the study: Tofacitinib ran 6 to 18 months, followed by 6 months off drug. The study's findings and limits: The presence of one nonresponder keeps the tie between baseline CD8+ expansion and response uncertain. In lesional scalp, particularly from alopecia totalis/universalis, clonality was higher than in normal scalp.

CDR1 SGHAT and CDR2 FQNNGV come from the germline V gene. V gave up 1 base and J gave up 3 bases, with 7 bases separating them. This CDR3 is built from 13 residues. Documented treatment: oral pan-JAK inhibitor, 5-10 mg twice daily. Of note for this clone: As yet, its antigen is unknown.

The authors extracted RNA and reverse transcribed it into cDNA as the sequencing template. This table comes from immunoSEQ multiplex PCR, and its TCRdb copy is limited to in-frame clones, with some not included. The sample contains roughly 110,000 clones, 84% of which appear only once. The TCR originated in a human donor with alopecia areata. This chain connects TRBV11-2 to TRBJ2-7, with D perhaps TRBD1 (5 bases). Specimen: CD8+ T cells sorted from blood, collected at week 24, from a patient treated with tofacitinib. The CDR3 protein is CASSLGTLYEQYF. The CDR3 bases are TGTGCCAGCAGCTTAGGGACACTCTACGAGCAGTACTTC.